This T cell receptor beta chain was retrieved from a study of cytomegalovirus exposure and HLA in healthy donors. The study, taken as a whole, reports: Within a later analysis, the majority of CMV-associated TCR beta chains appeared HLA-restricted. Confirmation in vitro established that a few CMV-associated chains were specific for CMV antigens.

About this clone: Its cognate antigen is unknown.

The PCR had 60 Vbeta and 13 Jbeta primers. Sequencing used immunoSEQ multiplex PCR; TCRdb keeps in-frame clones, though not all of them. The table has more than 80,000 clones, 60% to 85% seen once. Germline-derived CDR1 and CDR2 are SGHAT and FQNNGV. Unmatched junction bases numbered 9, after V lost 4 bases and J lost 7 bases. This CDR3 is 14 amino acids long. Specimen: PBMCs. This chain uses TRBV11-2 with TRBJ2-5, with 7 bases aligning to TRBD2. The TCR sequence derives from a man aged 18 to 30 in good health and CMV-seropositive. CDR3 sequence (DNA): TGTGCCAGCAGCTCCGGGCGGGGGTGGGGGACCCAGTACTTC. Translation: CASSSGRGWGTQYF.